Below, 5 T cell receptor beta chains from the same sample are listed, as sequenced in a study of T cell responses to AZD1222 COVID-19 vaccine. Profiling relied on immunoSEQ multiplex PCR, and the TCRdb table lists in-frame clones only, not all of them. Of approximately 140,000 clones listed, approximately 94% are singletons. The sample here was peripheral blood, taken on day 0 of AZD1222 vaccination. The receptors stem from an adult in good health.

Notes on this clone: The identical CDR3 is also encoded by other nucleotide sequences in the sample. The gene calls are TRBV18 and TRBJ1-1, with D unclear. V was shortened by 2 bases and J by 6 bases, with 4 bases between the two germline ends. This CDR3 contains 11 residues. The germline gives CDR1 KGHSH, CDR2 LQKENI. CDR3 sequence: CASSPGSEAFF. CDR3 in DNA: TGTGCCAGCTCACCAGGGTCTGAAGCTTTCTTT.

The chain combines TRBV6-1 with TRBJ1-6, with D possibly being TRBD1 (5 bases). Germline V gene sequence: CDR1 MNHNS, CDR2 SASEGT. There are 15 residues in the CDR3. Trimming cost V 2 bases and J 9 bases, with 14 bases left between them. The CDR3 DNA reads TGTGCCAGCAGTGAAACGGGGACCCTGATTTCACCCCTCCACTTT. Translated: CASSETGTLISPLHF.

The chain joins TRBV27 to TRBJ1-2; TRBD1 aligns across 8 bases. The CDR3 has 14 residues. The germline gives CDR1 MNHEY, CDR2 SMNVEV (reference sequence). Trimming removed 6 bases from V and 1 base from J; junction bases left unmatched: 4. CDR3 coding DNA: TGTGCCAGCAGGAAGACAGGGGTTAACTATGGCTACACCTTC. Encoded protein: CASRKTGVNYGYTF.

This sequence joins TRBV12-3 or TRBV12-4 and TRBJ1-5, with a weak D call TRBD1 (6 bases). CDR3 size: 13 residues. V shed 6 bases and J shed 5 bases, with 11 bases lying between them. The CDR3 sequence is CASSRDIYQPQHF. The DNA of the CDR3 is TGTGCCAGCAGCCGGGACATCTATCAGCCCCAGCATTTT.

The chain carries TRBV7-9 and TRBJ2-1, with 9 bases aligning to TRBD2. CDR1 and CDR2 (germline): SEHNR, FQNEAQ (reference sequence). J lost 4 bases, V lost 5 bases, and 9 bases had no gene match. The CDR3 covers 16 residues. CDR3 in amino acids: CASSLSSGTIYNEQFF. The CDR3 coding sequence is TGTGCCAGCAGCCTTTCTAGCGGGACTATATACAATGAGCAGTTCTTC.